The 27 T cell receptor beta chains given below trace back to one sample, sequenced in a study of vaccination effects on CD4 cells after COVID-19. This table comes from immunoSEQ multiplex PCR, and its TCRdb copy is limited to in-frame clones, with some not included. The sample carries 13,000 to 15,000 clones, around 81% recorded once. Antigen-specific CD4+ T cell clonotypes were called by their expansion after viral peptide-pool culture in ViraFEST. The culture ran for roughly ten days, and then CD4+ T cells were isolated. Sometime from March through December 2020, the person acquired a SARS-CoV-2 infection that PCR confirmed. Vaccine administered to participants consisted of two doses of either BNT162b2 or mRNA-1273. No cognate antigen is known for these TCRs. Sequences were derived from CD4+ T cells from PBMCs cultured with SARS-CoV-2 spike peptides, sampled after COVID-19 vaccination. The receptors derive from a human donor who had a prior SARS-CoV-2 infection.

The V call is TRBV5-1, the J call TRBJ2-1; 9 nucleotides line up with TRBD2. V trimming: 5 bases; J trimming: 7 bases; junction bases outside the gene matches: 10. This CDR3 contains 15 residues. Germline CDR1 and CDR2: SGHRS and YFSETQ. The CDR3 region is CASRDLAGWGNEQFF. The CDR3 DNA is TGCGCCAGCAGGGACCTAGCGGGATGGGGGAATGAGCAGTTCTTC. The entire variable domain, with the rest obtained from reference TRBV5-1 and TRBJ2-1, is as follows: KAGVTQTPRYLIKTRGQQVTLSCSPISGHRSVSWYQQTPGQGLQFLFEYFSETQRNKGNFPGRFSGRQFSNSRSEMNVSTLELGDSALYLCASRDLAGWGNEQFFGPGTRLTVL.

The chain employs TRBV6-6 and TRBJ1-1; a weak D match, TRBD1 (5 bases). The CDR3 totals 15 residues. Trimming took off 5 bases at V and 12 bases at J, with 25 bases between the two ends. Per the germline V gene, CDR1 is MNHNY and CDR2 is SVGAGI (reference sequence). The CDR3 spells CASSDYRMGEGETFF. Here the CDR3 DNA reads TGTGCCAGCAGTGACTACAGGATGGGGGAGGGAGAAACTTTCTTT.

This chain joins TRBV5-1 and TRBJ2-7; the D gene is possibly TRBD2 (5 bases). With 0 bases removed from V and 4 bases from J, the gap between germline ends came to 11 bases. The CDR3 runs to 14 residues. Germline V lookup: CDR1 SGHRS, CDR2 YFSETQ. CDR3 loop: CASSLAAPGYEQYF. The CDR3 DNA reads as TGCGCCAGCAGCTTGGCCGCCCCGGGATACGAGCAGTACTTC. The whole variable domain, remainder taken from reference TRBV5-1 and TRBJ2-7, is KAGVTQTPRYLIKTRGQQVTLSCSPISGHRSVSWYQQTPGQGLQFLFEYFSETQRNKGNFPGRFSGRQFSNSRSEMNVSTLELGDSALYLCASSLAAPGYEQYFGPGTRLTVT.

The chain links TRBV18 to TRBJ2-7; D unclear. This CDR3 has 15 residues. From germline, CDR1 is KGHSH and CDR2 LQKENI. Trimming took off 4 bases at V and 2 bases at J, with 15 bases between the two ends. This CDR3 reads CASSLTRSSPYEQYF. CDR3 nucleotides: TGTGCCAGCTCACTAACCAGGTCTTCCCCCTACGAGCAGTACTTC.

The J gene is TRBJ2-5, the V gene TRBV4-2; 13 bases agree with TRBD2. Germline V gives CDR1 LGHNA, CDR2 YNFKEQ. The CDR3 spans 17 residues. J lost 5 bases, V lost 3 bases, and 9 bases had no gene match. CDR3 bases: TGTGCCAGCAGCCACCCGGTCGGGACTAGCGGGACGGAGACCCAGTACTTC. This sequence encodes CASSHPVGTSGTETQYF.

Here the CDR3 DNA reads TGTGCCAGCAGCACAGGACTAGCGGGCCCCTACGAGCAGTACTTC. Amino acid sequence: CASSTGLAGPYEQYF. The genes are TRBV5-4 and TRBJ2-7; TRBD2 matches at 11 bases. Per germline, CDR1 SGHNT and CDR2 YYREEE (reference sequence). The length of the CDR3 is 15 residues. The trim removed 4 bases at V and 2 bases at J, leaving 5 bases unmatched. Full variable domain (missing parts from reference TRBV5-4 and TRBJ2-7): ETGVTQSPTHLIKTRGQQVTLRCSSQSGHNTVSWYQQALGQGPQFIFQYYREEENGRGNFPPRFSGLQFPNYSSELNVNALELDDSALYLCASSTGLAGPYEQYFGPGTRLTVT.

This clone has a handful of counts. This rearrangement joins TRBV4-1 to TRBJ2-7; a possible D gene is TRBD2 (6 bases). Looked up from germline, CDR1 is MGHRA and CDR2 is YSYEKL. V was pared by 1 base and J by 7 bases, with 14 bases between. The CDR3 loop spans 14 amino acids. CDR3 sequence (DNA): TGCGCCAGCAGCCAAGTTGGGACTTTGGGGGAGCAGTACTTC. It encodes CASSQVGTLGEQYF.

The chain has TRBV7-9 and TRBJ1-3; D not certain. The CDR3 has 14 residues. Germline values: CDR1 SEHNR, CDR2 FQNEAQ (reference sequence). Trimming removed 4 bases at V and 0 bases at J, with 7 bases between. CDR3 nucleotides: TGTGCCAGCAGCTGGGATGGCTCTGGAAACACCATATATTTT. Protein product: CASSWDGSGNTIYF.

This chain uses TRBV18 with TRBJ2-6; D uncertain. The CDR3 runs 19 residues. CDR1 is KGHSH and CDR2 is LQKENI in the germline V gene. V was shortened by 1 base and J by 0 bases, with 16 bases between the two germline ends. In nucleotides, the CDR3 is TGTGCCAGCTCACCACTTGCGCTCACACCTTCCTCTGGGGCCAACGTCCTGACTTTC. This translates into CASSPLALTPSSGANVLTF.

The rearrangement links TRBV6-4 to TRBJ1-1; D call uncertain. V dropped 5 bases and J dropped 1 base, with 8 bases sitting between them. The CDR3 consists of 13 residues. Germline CDR1 MRHNA, CDR2 SNTAGT. The CDR3 sequence is CASSWQENTEAFF. DNA for the CDR3: TGTGCCAGCAGTTGGCAGGAGAACACTGAAGCTTTCTTT.

The CDR3, as DNA: TGTGCCAGCAGCCCCACCAGCACTGAAGCTTTCTTT. Protein sequence: CASSPTSTEAFF. The chain recombines TRBV7-2 with TRBJ1-1; D is unclear. CDR3 size: 12 residues. Trimming removed 5 bases from V and 4 bases from J, with 8 bases in between. Per the germline V gene, CDR1 is SGHTA and CDR2 is FQGNSA. Variable domain in full (rest from reference TRBV7-2 and TRBJ1-1): GAGVSQSPSNKVTEKGKDVELRCDPISGHTALYWYRQSLGQGLEFLIYFQGNSAPDKSGLPSDRFSAERTGGSVSTLTIQRTQQEDSAVYLCASSPTSTEAFFGQGTRLTVV.

This clone has a handful of counts. This CDR3 reads CASSVGGAGSPLHF. CDR3 nucleotide sequence: TGTGCCAGCAGTGTGGGGGGCGCAGGCTCACCCCTCCACTTT. The V gene is TRBV2, the J gene TRBJ1-6; possibly TRBD1 for D (6 bases). Germline V CDR1 and CDR2: SNHLY, FYNNEI. CDR3 length: 14 residues. Trimming stripped 4 bases from V and 10 bases from J, with 14 bases between.

The genes are TRBV24-1 and TRBJ2-3, with D perhaps matching TRBD1 (7 bases). Trimming took off 2 bases at V and 6 bases at J, with 17 bases between the two ends. The V gene's germline CDR1 is KGHDR and CDR2 SFDVKD. The CDR3 has 16 amino acids. As DNA, the CDR3 is TGTGCCACCAGTGATTCAAGACAGGGAGGTTTTGATACGCAGTATTTT. It encodes CATSDSRQGGFDTQYF.

There are a few counts of this clone. This rearrangement joins TRBV28 to TRBJ1-3; D unclear. The CDR3 runs to 15 residues. The ends were cut back, 1 base at V and 1 base at J, with 8 bases in the middle. In germline, CDR1 is MDHEN, CDR2 SYDVKM. The CDR3 region is CASSLFGLSGNTIYF. The CDR3 DNA follows: TGTGCCAGCAGTTTATTCGGGCTATCTGGAAACACCATATATTTT.

The V gene is TRBV7-2, the J gene TRBJ2-7; 12 bases are a match to TRBD2. The germline V gene has CDR1 SGHTA and CDR2 FQGNSA. After removal of 4 bases from V and 6 bases from J, the junction contained 4 bases not matched to a gene. CDR3 length: 14 amino acids. CDR3 bases: TGTGCCAGCAGCTCGACTAGCGGGAGATTCGAGCAGTACTTC. This gives the protein CASSSTSGRFEQYF.

This sequence joins TRBV12-1 and TRBJ2-1. TRBV12-1 is given as a pseudogene. This CDR3 has 9 amino acids. CDR3 protein: CARGNEQFF. The DNA for the CDR3 is TGTGCCAGGGGGAATGAGCAGTTCTTC.

This clone has just one count. The chain joins TRBV5-4 to TRBJ1-6, with 11 bases lining up with TRBD1. Trimming took 4 bases from V and 9 from J; bases not matched to a gene: 3. Germline CDR1 is SGHNT and CDR2 is YYREEE (reference sequence). This CDR3 has 14 residues. CDR3 sequence: CASSRTGGLSPLHF. Written as DNA, the CDR3 is TGTGCCAGCAGCAGGACAGGGGGCCTTTCACCCCTCCACTTT. The complete variable domain, with remaining parts taken from reference TRBV5-4 and TRBJ1-6, reads ETGVTQSPTHLIKTRGQQVTLRCSSQSGHNTVSWYQQALGQGPQFIFQYYREEENGRGNFPPRFSGLQFPNYSSELNVNALELDDSALYLCASSRTGGLSPLHFGNGTRLTVT.

This rearrangement joins TRBV28 to TRBJ2-1, with TRBD2 identical over 9 bases. Unmatched junction bases numbered 13, after V lost 3 bases and J lost 10 bases. The CDR3 consists of 16 residues. Germline assignment: CDR1 MDHEN and CDR2 SYDVKM. Here the CDR3 reads CASSLAGASGVLEQFF. Here the CDR3 DNA reads TGTGCCAGCAGTTTGGCTGGGGCTAGCGGGGTATTAGAGCAGTTCTTC.

This chain links TRBV3-1 (or the pseudogene TRBV3-2) with TRBJ2-5; D unclear. Germline CDR1 is LGHDT and CDR2 is YNNKEL (reference sequence). The ends were cut back, 3 bases at V and 5 bases at J, with 7 bases in the middle. The CDR3 extends over 12 amino acids. This CDR3 is CASSHYSETQYF. CDR3 bases: TGTGCCAGCAGCCACTACTCGGAGACCCAGTACTTC.

The chain uses TRBV5-1 and TRBJ2-2; maybe TRBD2 (5 bases). Germline values: CDR1 SGHRS, CDR2 YFSETQ. The CDR3 loop spans 15 amino acids. The V and J ends lost 0 bases and 4 bases respectively, with 10 bases between them. CDR3: CASSLGTAGTGELFF. The CDR3 region has the DNA TGCGCCAGCAGCTTGGGGACTGCAGGCACCGGGGAGCTGTTTTTT.

This clone appeared a single time. CDR3: CASSDGGAGELFF. DNA of the CDR3: TGTGCCAGCAGTGACGGGGGGGCCGGGGAGCTGTTTTTT. The chain is built from TRBV6-1 and TRBJ2-2; TRBD2 matches at 8 bases. Germline V gives CDR1 MNHNS, CDR2 SASEGT. Trimming at V came to 3 bases and at J to 6 bases, leaving 0 bases not matched to a gene. This CDR3 contains 13 residues.

V gene TRBV2 combines with J gene TRBJ1-2; 10 bases align to TRBD1. The CDR3 covers 15 residues. Germline V lookup: CDR1 SNHLY, CDR2 FYNNEI. The junction had 4 bases not matched to a gene; V was cut back by 3 bases and J by 3 bases. The CDR3 DNA reads as TGTGCCAGCAGTGATATGGGACAGGGGTACTATGGCTACACCTTC. It translates to CASSDMGQGYYGYTF.

J is TRBJ1-1 and V is TRBV14; D gene ambiguous. Trimming left V 4 bases short and J 6 bases short, with 21 bases between. CDR1 and CDR2 from the germline V gene are SGHDN and FVKESK. This CDR3 spans 16 amino acids. As DNA, the CDR3 is TGTGCCAGCAGCCTCCCGGGCCAACTGACGGACGCTGAAGCTTTCTTT. Its protein product is CASSLPGQLTDAEAFF.

This clone appeared a single time. The rearrangement uses TRBV4-3 and TRBJ2-1, with 12 bases matching TRBD2. Germline V lookup: CDR1 LGHNA, CDR2 YSLEER. Germline trimming cut 1 base from V and 2 bases from J; bases unmatched to any gene: 3. This CDR3 has 17 residues. CDR3 residues: CASSQGSSGRAYNEQFF. CDR3 coding DNA: TGCGCCAGCAGCCAAGGCTCTAGCGGGAGGGCCTACAATGAGCAGTTCTTC.

The rearrangement uses TRBV27 and TRBJ1-4; D may be TRBD1 (6 bases). Looked up from germline, CDR1 is MNHEY and CDR2 is SMNVEV (reference sequence). Trimming cost V 11 bases and J 0 bases, with 16 bases left between them. The CDR3 runs to 15 residues. CDR3: CAPPRGGPTNEKLFF. The DNA of the CDR3 is TGTGCCCCCCCAAGGGGGGGACCAACTAATGAAAAACTGTTTTTT.

This clone was recorded once. This chain connects TRBV11-3 to TRBJ2-2, with 7 bases matching TRBD2. Germline-derived CDR1 and CDR2 are SGHNT and YENEEA. V was clipped by 2 bases and J by 7 bases; unmatched bases: 7. This CDR3 has 15 amino acids. The CDR3 nucleotides read TGTGCCAGCAGCTTAAGGGAGGGCCGTGGCGGGGAGCTGTTTTTT. Protein: CASSLREGRGGELFF.

The chain is built from TRBV5-1 and TRBJ1-4; 8 bases are a match to TRBD1. The V and J ends lost 4 bases and 8 bases, in that order; junction bases with no gene match: 16. Germline loops: CDR1 SGHRS, CDR2 YFSETQ. CDR3 length: 17 amino acids. CDR3 DNA sequence: TGCGCCAGCAGCCCCGGAGTCGGGGACAGGATCCGCGAAAAACTGTTTTTT. Protein product: CASSPGVGDRIREKLFF.